A single sample is the source of the 4 T cell receptor beta chains below, sequenced in a study of shared clonotypes between healthy human individuals (dated by TCRdb to the early 2020s). CD8 naive samples consisted of CD45RO-negative cells that were positively selected for CCR7, yielding a CD45RA+CCR7+ population without TemRA cells. Libraries were prepared through the immunoSEQ multiplex PCR assay. Imported from immuneACCESS, the table was reduced by TCRdb to in-frame sequences with V and J called. These copies leave out some clones; in studies compared against another copy, an unresolved V gene accounts for under half, and the cause of the remainder is not known. For this sample the table gives hundreds of thousands of clones, of which 98% were detected only once. Together, the top ten hold 0.3% of the sample. Sample: naive CD8+ T cells sorted from blood. Reading the label with the study, this specimen's cell subset or site is: CD45RA+CCR7+. Every receptor here comes from a man aged 25 to 40 in good health.

J is TRBJ2-7 and V is TRBV27; 8 bases align to TRBD2. With 0 bases clipped from V and 0 bases from J, the junction kept 1 base outside the gene matches. CDR1 is MNHEY and CDR2 is SMNVEV in the germline V gene (reference sequence). The CDR3 extends over 15 amino acids. The CDR3 loop reads CASSLSLAASYEQYF. The CDR3 region has the DNA TGTGCCAGCAGTTTATCACTAGCGGCCTCCTACGAGCAGTACTTC.

The V gene is TRBV6-5, the J gene TRBJ2-1; 9 nucleotides line up with TRBD2. CDR1 MNHEY and CDR2 SVGAGI come from the germline V gene. The CDR3 is 15 residues long. With V trimmed by 2 bases and J by 8 bases, 7 bases remained unmatched. The CDR3 spells CASSYAGGESDEQFF. CDR3 sequence (DNA): TGTGCCAGCAGTTACGCGGGAGGGGAGTCGGATGAGCAGTTCTTC.

About this clone itself: The same CDR3 also results from other DNA sequences found in this sample. The J gene is TRBJ2-3, the V gene TRBV30; D unresolved. The V end was cut by 0 bases, the J end by 3 bases, with 4 bases between. There are 12 residues in the CDR3. CDR1 and CDR2 from the germline V gene are GTSNPN and SVGIG (reference sequence). Written as DNA, the CDR3 is TGTGCCTGGAGTGTTGGGACAGATACGCAGTATTTT. Translation: CAWSVGTDTQYF. Combining the CDR3 with reference TRBV30 and TRBJ2-3 gives the whole variable domain SQTIHQWPATLVQPVGSPLSLECTVEGTSNPNLYWYRQAAGRGLQLLFYSVGIGQISSEVPQNLSASRPQDRQFILSSKKLLLSDSGFYLCAWSVGTDTQYFGPGTRLTVL.

This chain joins TRBV5-8 and TRBJ1-2, with a weak D call TRBD1 (5 bases). Looked up from germline, CDR1 is SGHTS and CDR2 is YDEGEE. Between the trimmed V and J ends, which lost 2 bases and 4 bases, there was a span of 12 bases. The CDR3 extends over 14 amino acids. This CDR3 is CASSFGGVVYGYTF. CDR3 bases: TGTGCCAGCAGCTTTGGAGGGGTTGTCTATGGCTACACCTTC.